These 8 T cell receptor beta chains were sequenced from one sample in a study of shared clonotypes between healthy human individuals. Profiled with immunoSEQ multiplex PCR; TCRdb holds only in-frame clones, not every one. Of more than 2 million clones in the sample, 85% to 95% were seen once. Terminally differentiated effector memory CD45RA+ cells were excluded from the naive CD8 cells, which were CD45RO-negative and positively selected for CCR7. What was sequenced was naive CD8+ T cells sorted from blood. These receptors all come from a man between 18 and 29 years old in good health.

This rearrangement joins TRBV6-5 to TRBJ1-2; D possibly corresponds to TRBD1 (5 bases). The CDR3 length is 14 residues. V lost 6 bases to trimming and J lost 4 bases, with 15 bases between them. The V gene's germline CDR1 is MNHEY and CDR2 SVGAGI. This CDR3 reads CASRPFGGGYGYTF. Here the CDR3 DNA reads TGTGCCAGCAGACCTTTTGGGGGTGGCTATGGCTACACCTTC.

The CDR3 sequence is CASSFRALGETQYF. As DNA, the CDR3 is TGTGCCAGCAGTTTCCGGGCGTTAGGAGAGACCCAGTACTTC. The V call is TRBV27, the J call TRBJ2-5, with D uncertain. V lost 3 bases, J lost 4 bases, and 12 bases lay in between. CDR3 length: 14 amino acids. Germline lookup yields CDR1 MNHEY and CDR2 SMNVEV (reference sequence).

This chain uses TRBV7-6 with TRBJ1-5; unclear D gene. Between the trimmed V and J ends, which lost 1 base and 4 bases, there was a span of 5 bases. The CDR3 totals 13 residues. From germline, CDR1 is SGHVS and CDR2 FNYEAQ. The CDR3 is CASSLDGNQPQHF. CDR3 nucleotide sequence: TGTGCCAGCAGCTTAGACGGGAATCAGCCCCAGCATTTT.

In DNA form, the CDR3 reads TGCGCCAGCAGCCCTATAACAGGGACGGCCTACGAGCAGTACTTC. It yields the protein CASSPITGTAYEQYF. The J gene is TRBJ2-7, the V gene TRBV5-1; D perhaps matches TRBD1 (6 bases). The V gene's germline CDR1 is SGHRS and CDR2 YFSETQ. V lost 4 bases, J lost 2 bases, and 16 bases lay in between. The CDR3 runs to 15 residues.

The chain has TRBV28 and TRBJ1-4, with unresolved D. CDR1 and CDR2 (germline): MDHEN, SYDVKM. V was pared by 1 base and J by 0 bases, with 12 bases between. The CDR3 runs to 17 residues. This CDR3 is CASSLYPLGPTNEKLFF. The CDR3 bases are TGTGCCAGCAGTTTATATCCCCTCGGGCCAACTAATGAAAAACTGTTTTTT.

The CDR3 loop reads CASSFSYVTSGRNGPYNEQFF. In nucleotides, the CDR3 is TGTGCCAGCAGCTTTTCGTACGTGACTAGCGGGAGGAACGGTCCCTACAATGAGCAGTTCTTC. The chain recombines TRBV7-8 with TRBJ2-1, with 13 bases lining up with TRBD2. V shed 3 bases and J 2 bases; nucleotides not matched to a gene: 16. The CDR3 has 21 amino acids. Germline V CDR1 and CDR2: SGHVS, FQNEAQ.

The V and J genes are TRBV7-9 and TRBJ2-6, with 10 bases matching TRBD1. With V trimmed by 2 bases and J by 4 bases, 5 bases remained unmatched. The CDR3 is made up of 17 amino acids. CDR1 and CDR2 from the germline V gene are SEHNR and FQNEAQ (reference sequence). The CDR3 loop reads CASSLNDRGPGANVLTF. The CDR3 DNA sequence: TGTGCCAGCAGCTTAAACGACAGGGGGCCAGGGGCCAACGTCCTGACTTTC.

This chain joins TRBV7-9 and TRBJ2-7; 9 bases agree with TRBD1. CDR3 length: 15 residues. V trimming: 5 bases; J trimming: 4 bases; junction bases outside the gene matches: 9. Looked up from germline, CDR1 is SEHNR and CDR2 is FQNEAQ (reference sequence). The CDR3: CASSPGQGIFYEQYF. The CDR3 DNA sequence: TGTGCCAGCAGCCCTGGACAGGGGATATTTTACGAGCAGTACTTC.